This TCR beta chain was sequenced during a study of T cells after yellow fever vaccination. Trimming left V 7 bases short and J 1 base short, with 7 bases between. The CDR3 covers 12 residues. From germline, CDR1 is SGHKS and CDR2 YYEKEE (reference sequence). Making TCR cDNA involved 5'RACE template switching, which added UMIs and a universal primer site. From the 5' RACE reads, TCRdb called clonotypes with MiXCR, one entry per CDR3 protein. The sample carries about 580,000 distinct CDR3 sequences, around 17% recorded once. This clonotype was recorded at least ten times. The TCR comes from a young man who received the YFV17D yellow fever vaccine. The chain couples TRBV5-5 to TRBJ2-3; a possible D gene is TRBD2 (5 bases). The source material was PBMCs, sampled around 5 days after the first yellow fever vaccination. The CDR3 spells CASARGTDTQYF. The CDR3, as DNA: TGTGCCAGCGCGAGGGGCACAGATACGCAGTATTTT.